Presented here are 25 T cell receptor beta chains from one specimen sequenced in a study of early T cells in non-severe SARS-CoV-2 infection. TCRdb redid the calling of the 5' RACE reads with MiXCR, one entry per CDR3 protein. The table has some 120,000 distinct CDR3 sequences, about 15% seen once; the top ten hold 21%. Sequencing was done on a sample of whole blood. The receptors come from an adult who was a healthcare worker with PCR-confirmed SARS-CoV-2 infection or an uninfected control (not recorded which).

The rearrangement joins TRBV7-2 to TRBJ2-5; a weak D match, TRBD2 (6 bases). CDR1 is SGHTA and CDR2 is FQGNSA in the germline V gene. Trimming took off 2 bases at V and 5 bases at J, with 9 bases between the two ends. The CDR3 has 13 residues. This chain's CDR3 is CASSLQEGETQYF. In nucleotides, the CDR3 is TGTGCCAGCAGCTTACAGGAGGGGGAGACCCAGTACTTC.

The chain recombines TRBV24-1 with TRBJ2-1; 8 bases are a match to TRBD1. The CDR3 totals 17 residues. Germline CDR1 reads KGHDR; CDR2 reads SFDVKD. V shed 3 bases and J 7 bases; nucleotides not matched to a gene: 13. The CDR3 is CATSDLPLAGGGNEQFF. CDR3 nucleotides: TGTGCCACCAGTGATCTCCCCCTTGCAGGGGGCGGAAATGAGCAGTTCTTC.

This clonotype was counted a few times. The chain joins TRBV20-1 to TRBJ2-7; D is uncertain. This CDR3 is 11 amino acids long. The germline gives CDR1 DFQATT, CDR2 SNEGSKA (reference sequence). Trimming left V 5 bases short and J 3 bases short, with 8 bases between. The CDR3 DNA follows: TGCAGTGCTTCAGAGTACTACGAGCAGTACTTC. Protein sequence: CSASEYYEQYF.

This clonotype was observed a handful of times. The CDR3 loop reads CASSRLAGKETQYF. In DNA form, the CDR3 reads TGCGCCAGCAGCCGCTTGGCAGGGAAAGAGACCCAGTACTTC. This sequence joins TRBV4-1 and TRBJ2-5, with D maybe TRBD1 (5 bases). Between the trimmed V and J ends, which lost 4 bases and 3 bases, there was a span of 12 bases. The CDR3 extends over 14 amino acids. The germline CDR1 and CDR2 sequences are MGHRA and YSYEKL.

The chain uses TRBV9 and TRBJ2-3, with unresolved D. V lost 6 bases to trimming and J lost 6 bases, with 17 bases between them. The CDR3 contains 14 residues. Germline CDR1 and CDR2: SGDLS and YYNGEE. The CDR3 reads CASTVSPQSDTQYF. CDR3 sequence (DNA): TGTGCCAGCACGGTTAGCCCTCAGTCGGATACGCAGTATTTT.

The chain carries TRBV2 and TRBJ2-4; D is unclear. This CDR3 has 13 amino acids. Trimming stripped 10 bases from V and 11 bases from J, with 21 bases between. CDR1 and CDR2 from the germline V gene are SNHLY and FYNNEI. CDR3 residues: CATTDVRGRVQYF. CDR3 sequence (DNA): TGTGCCACTACGGACGTCCGTGGCCGTGTTCAGTACTTC.

This clonotype was detected only a few times. The gene calls are TRBV12-3 or TRBV12-4 and TRBJ2-1; TRBD2 matches at 13 bases. The J segment lost 4 bases and the V segment lost 3 bases, leaving 9 bases of the junction unmatched. The CDR3 is 18 residues long. As DNA, the CDR3 is TGTGCCAGCAGTTTTAGGGGCCAGACTAGCGGGGGGTACAATGAGCAGTTCTTC. Its protein is CASSFRGQTSGGYNEQFF.

This clonotype has just a few counts. This sequence joins TRBV7-9 and TRBJ1-1, with D tentatively TRBD1 (5 bases). Germline V gene data show CDR1 as SEHNR and CDR2 as FQNEAQ (reference sequence). V dropped 4 bases and J dropped 1 base, with 10 bases sitting between them. There are 14 residues in the CDR3. The CDR3 protein is CASSSITGNTEAFF. The CDR3 DNA follows: TGTGCCAGCAGCTCAATCACAGGGAACACTGAAGCTTTCTTT.

V and J are TRBV5-1 and TRBJ2-7, with D perhaps TRBD2 (5 bases). The CDR3 runs 14 residues. Germline V gene data show CDR1 as SGHRS and CDR2 as YFSETQ. V dropped 7 bases and J dropped 0 bases, with 14 bases sitting between them. The CDR3 here is CASRKEGSSYEQYF. DNA of the CDR3: TGCGCCAGCCGAAAAGAGGGCAGCTCCTACGAGCAGTACTTC.

This clonotype occurred a few times. The chain has TRBV5-4 and TRBJ2-5; TRBD2 aligns across 7 bases. Trimming took 3 bases from V and 5 from J; bases not matched to a gene: 4. CDR3 size: 13 residues. The germline CDR1 and CDR2 sequences are SGHNT and YYREEE (reference sequence). CDR3 region: CASSWEGPETQYF. For the CDR3, the DNA is TGTGCCAGCAGCTGGGAGGGTCCGGAGACCCAGTACTTC.

The V gene is TRBV12-2, the J gene TRBJ1-1. TRBV12-2 is classified as a pseudogene. The length of the CDR3 is 15 residues. The CDR3 DNA reads as TGTGCAAGTCGCTTTGAGTTCCGTCGGGGCACTGAAGCTTTCTTT. It yields the protein CASRFEFRRGTEAFF.

V is TRBV5-5 and J is TRBJ2-1; 7 bases map to TRBD2. CDR1 is SGHKS, CDR2 YYEKEE, per germline (reference sequence). V was clipped by 1 base and J by 6 bases; unmatched bases: 4. This CDR3 is built from 14 residues. As DNA, the CDR3 is TGTGCCAGCAGCTTGCTGCGGGGGACCAATGAGCAGTTCTTC. Protein product: CASSLLRGTNEQFF.

The gene calls are TRBV30 and TRBJ2-3, with D uncertain. V lost 3 bases, J lost 7 bases, and 14 bases lay in between. Germline lookup yields CDR1 GTSNPN and CDR2 SVGIG (reference sequence). The CDR3 has 13 amino acids. CDR3 nucleotides: TGTGCCTGGAGGCATTCTGGTCGGAATACGCAGTATTTT. This gives the protein CAWRHSGRNTQYF.

This clonotype was found a few times. This rearrangement joins TRBV24-1 to TRBJ1-1, with D uncertain. There are 13 residues in the CDR3. V lost 7 bases and J lost 0, with 8 bases in between. The germline V gene has CDR1 KGHDR and CDR2 SFDVKD. The CDR3 region is CATRSGVNTEAFF. In DNA form, the CDR3 reads TGTGCCACCAGAAGTGGAGTGAACACTGAAGCTTTCTTT.

V gene TRBV20-1 combines with J gene TRBJ2-3; TRBD1 might be the D (6 bases). The CDR3 has 12 residues. Germline CDR1 reads DFQATT; CDR2 reads SNEGSKA (reference sequence). V lost 8 bases to trimming and J lost 5 bases, with 14 bases between them. The DNA of the CDR3 is TGCAGTCCCCAGGGGTTGAGAGATACGCAGTATTTT. This translates into CSPQGLRDTQYF.

This clonotype is a singleton in its sample. CDR3 DNA sequence: TGTGCCAGCAGTTTCGGGGAATCCTACAATGAGCAGTTCTTC. Residues: CASSFGESYNEQFF. The chain uses TRBV27 and TRBJ2-1; D may be TRBD2 (5 bases). This CDR3 has 14 amino acids. Trimming removed 3 bases from V and 1 base from J, with 7 bases in between. Germline-derived CDR1 and CDR2 are MNHEY and SMNVEV (reference sequence).

This clonotype was counted between two and nine times. The chain joins TRBV5-5 to TRBJ1-6; D call uncertain. The germline CDR1 and CDR2 sequences are SGHKS and YYEKEE (reference sequence). This CDR3 is built from 13 residues. The germline V and J ends were trimmed by 4 bases and 0 bases, with 2 bases remaining between them. In DNA form, the CDR3 reads TGTGCCAGCAGCCGCTCCTATAATTCACCCCTCCACTTT. Residues: CASSRSYNSPLHF.

V is TRBV9 and J is TRBJ1-2; no clear D. Trimming shortened V by 0 bases and J by 5 bases, and 5 bases separated the two germline ends. The CDR3 spans 12 residues. The germline V gene has CDR1 SGDLS and CDR2 YYNGEE. The CDR3 here is CASSVDGYGYTF. CDR3 nucleotides: TGTGCCAGCAGCGTAGATGGATATGGCTACACCTTC.

The chain links TRBV10-3 to TRBJ2-6; 7 bases align to TRBD1. This CDR3 is 14 amino acids long. In germline, CDR1 is ENHRY, CDR2 SYGVKD. The V gene end was trimmed by 4 bases and the J gene end by 4 bases; junction bases not matched to a gene: 1. The CDR3 DNA reads as TGTGCCATCAGTGGACAGGGAGGGGCCAACGTCCTGACTTTC. Protein product: CAISGQGGANVLTF.

The CDR3: CASSPQGTYTEAFF. Written as DNA, the CDR3 is TGTGCCAGCTCACCACAGGGGACTTACACTGAAGCTTTCTTT. The V call is TRBV18, the J call TRBJ1-1, with TRBD1 as a possible D gene (5 bases). Germline V CDR1 and CDR2: KGHSH, LQKENI. The CDR3 extends over 14 amino acids. Trimming removed 1 base from V and 3 bases from J, with 9 bases in between.

The chain employs TRBV6-5 and TRBJ1-4; D may be TRBD1 (5 bases). The germline V and J ends were trimmed by 0 bases and 5 bases, with 10 bases remaining between them. The V gene's germline CDR1 is MNHEY and CDR2 SVGAGI. The CDR3 has 15 amino acids. CDR3 DNA: TGTGCCAGCAGTTACTCAGGGGCGACAAATGAAAAACTGTTTTTT. Translation: CASSYSGATNEKLFF.

The rearrangement joins TRBV5-4 to TRBJ2-7; D gene uncertain. The CDR3 has 15 residues. Germline values: CDR1 SGHNT, CDR2 YYREEE (reference sequence). Between the trimmed V and J ends, which lost 4 bases and 1 base, there was a span of 15 bases. In DNA form, the CDR3 reads TGTGCCAGCAGCCAGAAAAGGACCGGATCCTACGAGCAGTACTTC. Protein: CASSQKRTGSYEQYF.

This clonotype was counted between two and nine times. The chain couples TRBV2 to TRBJ2-3; no clear D gene. Germline lookup yields CDR1 SNHLY and CDR2 FYNNEI. This CDR3 region has 11 residues. Trimming shortened V by 2 bases and J by 8 bases, and 5 bases separated the two germline ends. The chain's CDR3 is CASSESGTQYF. In DNA form, the CDR3 reads TGTGCCAGCAGTGAAAGTGGTACGCAGTATTTT.

This clonotype has only a few counts. The gene calls are TRBV11-2 and TRBJ2-5, with 10 nucleotides matching TRBD2. Unmatched junction bases numbered 12, after V lost 5 bases and J lost 3 bases. Germline V CDR1 and CDR2: SGHAT, FQNNGV. This CDR3 region has 17 residues. The CDR3 DNA reads as TGTGCCAGCAGCCCCATACCTAGCGGGGGAATGAAAGAGACCCAGTACTTC. Protein sequence: CASSPIPSGGMKETQYF.

This clonotype appeared a few times. The chain links TRBV3-1 to TRBJ1-6; maybe TRBD1 (5 bases). The germline V gene encodes CDR1 LGHDT and CDR2 YNNKEL (reference sequence). Trimming removed 5 bases from V and 6 bases from J, with 11 bases in between. The CDR3 length is 14 residues. The CDR3 sequence: CASSIRDFNSPLHF. CDR3 bases: TGTGCCAGCAGCATCCGGGACTTTAATTCACCCCTCCACTTT.